What follows are 30 T cell receptor beta chains derived from one specimen sequenced in a study of CDR3 diversity in severe acne. MiXCR was run by TCRdb on the PCR reads, yielding one entry per CDR3 protein. The data show fewer than 90,000 distinct CDR3 sequences, around 47% seen once. Sequencing was performed on blood. These receptors were taken from a male donor with severe acne vulgaris.

The sample holds a few counts of this clonotype. The chain uses TRBV9 and TRBJ1-4; 7 positions agree with TRBD1. The germline CDR1 and CDR2 sequences are SGDLS and YYNGEE. The V gene end was trimmed by 4 bases and the J gene end by 1 base; junction bases not matched to a gene: 4. This CDR3 comprises 15 residues. This chain's CDR3 is CASSPQGRTNEKLFF. The CDR3 coding sequence is TGTGCCAGCAGCCCACAGGGGAGAACTAATGAAAAACTGTTTTTT.

V gene TRBV20-1 combines with J gene TRBJ2-1; 8 nucleotides align to TRBD2. Germline V gene data show CDR1 as DFQATT and CDR2 as SNEGSKA (reference sequence). With V trimmed by 3 bases and J by 9 bases, 10 bases remained unmatched. This CDR3 spans 14 amino acids. For the CDR3, the DNA is TGCAGTGCTAGGGGGAGGCGGGGGGCGATTGAGCAGTTCTTC. It translates to CSARGRRGAIEQFF.

Many counts were recorded for this clonotype. The V gene is TRBV7-9, the J gene TRBJ2-7; a weak D match, TRBD1 (6 bases). Deletions cut 1 base from V and 2 bases from J, with 12 bases between. Looked up from germline, CDR1 is SEHNR and CDR2 is FQNEAQ (reference sequence). The CDR3 runs to 15 residues. Here the CDR3 DNA reads TGTGCCAGCAGCTTAGGGGCTGAGGGGGCCTACGAGCAGTACTTC. Translation: CASSLGAEGAYEQYF.

This clonotype was observed a handful of times. The chain uses TRBV18 and TRBJ2-6, with D perhaps TRBD2 (5 bases). Germline values: CDR1 KGHSH, CDR2 LQKENI. The CDR3 spans 14 residues. Trimming shortened V by 8 bases and J by 0 bases, and 8 bases separated the two germline ends. This chain's CDR3 is CASERGSGANVLTF. CDR3 DNA sequence: TGTGCCAGCGAACGGGGCTCTGGGGCCAACGTCCTGACTTTC.

This chain links TRBV20-1 with TRBJ1-2; unclear D gene. The length of the CDR3 is 15 residues. Trimming cost V 0 bases and J 2 bases, with 13 bases left between them. Germline V gene data show CDR1 as DFQATT and CDR2 as SNEGSKA (reference sequence). In nucleotides, the CDR3 is TGCAGTGCTAGAGATCGCGAAGGACCGAACTATGGCTACACCTTC. Translating gives CSARDREGPNYGYTF.

The chain is built from TRBV20-1 and TRBJ2-3; TRBD2 matches 10 bases. In germline, CDR1 is DFQATT, CDR2 SNEGSKA (reference sequence). The CDR3 extends over 14 amino acids. Trimming at V came to 5 bases and at J to 7 bases, leaving 9 bases not matched to a gene. CDR3 in DNA: TGCAGTGCTGAGCCTAGCGGGAGTTCCAATACGCAGTATTTT. Protein: CSAEPSGSSNTQYF.

This clonotype was recorded once. This chain links TRBV25-1 with TRBJ2-3, with 12 bases fitting TRBD2. The CDR3 has 16 residues. In germline, CDR1 is MGHDK, CDR2 SYGVNS. Trimming cost V 4 bases and J 5 bases; bases outside gene matches: 7. The CDR3 DNA reads TGTGCCAGCAGTGTGATGGAACTAGCGGGAGGAGATACGCAGTATTTT. Its translation is CASSVMELAGGDTQYF.

This clonotype appeared a single time. The chain employs TRBV7-8 and TRBJ2-7, with 9 bases aligning to TRBD2. The length of the CDR3 is 17 residues. J lost 3 bases, V lost 5 bases, and 14 bases had no gene match. Per germline, CDR1 SGHVS and CDR2 FQNEAQ. CDR3 nucleotides: TGTGCCAGCAGCCCCTTCCCCAGTAGCGGGAGAAGCTACGAGCAGTACTTC. Translation: CASSPFPSSGRSYEQYF.

In this sample, this clonotype turned up many times. The chain employs TRBV7-9 and TRBJ2-1; 10 positions match TRBD2. The CDR3 runs 13 residues. The junction had 5 bases not matched to a gene; V was cut back by 5 bases and J by 10 bases. Germline V CDR1 and CDR2: SEHNR, FQNEAQ (reference sequence). The CDR3 nucleotides read TGTGCCAGCAGCCGCCGGACTAGCGGAGAGCAGTTCTTC. Translating gives CASSRRTSGEQFF. Full variable domain (remainder filled in from reference TRBV7-9 and TRBJ2-1): DTGVSQNPRHKITKRGQNVTFRCDPISEHNRLYWYRQTLGQGPEFLTYFQNEAQLEKSRLLSDRFSAERPKGSFSTLEIQRTEQGDSAMYLCASSRRTSGEQFFGPGTRLTVL.

A few counts support this clonotype. The rearrangement links TRBV12-3 or TRBV12-4 to TRBJ2-7; D may be TRBD2 (6 bases). This CDR3 comprises 15 residues. The germline V and J ends were trimmed by 3 bases and 3 bases, with 15 bases remaining between them. The CDR3 bases are TGTGCCAGCAGTTTTAGGTCGGGACTCCTCTACGAGCAGTACTTC. This translates into CASSFRSGLLYEQYF.

This clonotype was observed at least ten times. J is TRBJ2-5 and V is TRBV11-3; no firm D call. The CDR3 contains 13 residues. Germline loops: CDR1 SGHNT, CDR2 YENEEA. Trimming took off 5 bases at V and 0 bases at J, with 7 bases between the two ends. In nucleotides, the CDR3 is TGTGCCAGCAGCGAAACTTACCAAGAGACCCAGTACTTC. It translates to CASSETYQETQYF.

This clonotype is a singleton in its sample. The CDR3 loop is CASSSELREDGYTF. The CDR3 DNA sequence: TGTGCCAGCAGCTCGGAATTGCGGGAGGATGGCTACACCTTC. This chain connects TRBV7-9 to TRBJ1-2, with no clear D. Trimming pared 4 bases from V and 6 bases from J, leaving 15 bases between. Germline CDR1 and CDR2: SEHNR and FQNEAQ (reference sequence). The CDR3 loop spans 14 amino acids.

This clonotype occurred a few times. CDR3 sequence: CASSLGRDEQYF. DNA for the CDR3: TGTGCCAGCAGTTTGGGGAGGGACGAGCAGTACTTC. This chain connects TRBV28 to TRBJ2-7, with 7 bases matching TRBD2. The V and J ends lost 3 bases and 5 bases, in that order; junction bases with no gene match: 1. This CDR3 region has 12 residues. The germline V gene encodes CDR1 MDHEN and CDR2 SYDVKM.

There are many counts of this clonotype. The chain uses TRBV19 and TRBJ2-1; D is perhaps TRBD1 (5 bases). This CDR3 has 17 residues. V was trimmed by 6 bases and J by 5 bases, leaving 23 bases between them. Germline V gene data show CDR1 as LNHDA and CDR2 as SQIVND (reference sequence). DNA for the CDR3: TGTGCCAGTAGCGAACCAAAATCCAGGGAAATGAACAATGAGCAGTTCTTC. Protein: CASSEPKSREMNNEQFF.

Many counts were recorded for this clonotype. The chain employs TRBV20-1 and TRBJ2-1; 9 positions match TRBD2. V lost 7 bases to trimming and J lost 2 bases; unmatched junction nucleotides: 6. The CDR3 spans 14 residues. The germline V gene encodes CDR1 DFQATT and CDR2 SNEGSKA (reference sequence). This CDR3 is CSGEGGRAYNEQFF. For the CDR3, the DNA is TGCAGTGGGGAGGGCGGGAGGGCCTACAATGAGCAGTTCTTC.

The chain recombines TRBV15 with TRBJ2-5; 8 bases match TRBD2. The germline gives CDR1 LNHNV, CDR2 YYDKDF (reference sequence). There are 16 residues in the CDR3. The CDR3 region is CVASSDRGGGVETQYF. For the CDR3, the DNA is TGTGTCGCCAGCAGTGATCGGGGGGGCGGCGTGGAGACCCAGTACTTC.

This clonotype came up many times. V usage is TRBV5-1 and J usage is TRBJ1-6; D is undetermined. Germline CDR1 is SGHRS and CDR2 is YFSETQ. The CDR3 is 12 amino acids. V was shortened by 1 base and J by 5 bases, with 1 base between the two germline ends. The CDR3: CASSLNNSPLHF. The CDR3 DNA follows: TGCGCCAGCAGCTTGAATAATTCACCCCTCCACTTT.

CDR3 nucleotide sequence: TGTGCCAGCAGCTTGAAATCAGCGGGAGCTAGCACAGATACGCAGTATTTT. This translates into CASSLKSAGASTDTQYF. This chain connects TRBV7-2 to TRBJ2-3, with 8 bases matching TRBD2. Germline CDR1 reads SGHTA; CDR2 reads FQGNSA. The CDR3 is 17 amino acids. J was trimmed by 0 bases and V by 3 bases; bases with no gene match: 8.

The rearrangement joins TRBV28 to TRBJ1-4; TRBD1 might be the D (5 bases). The V gene lost 8 bases and the J gene lost 8 bases, with 15 bases spanning the gap. Looked up from germline, CDR1 is MDHEN and CDR2 is SYDVKM. This CDR3 comprises 13 residues. CDR3 amino acids: CASLDGAKEKLFF. CDR3 DNA: TGTGCCAGCCTAGACGGGGCGAAAGAAAAACTGTTTTTT.

Ten or more counts support this clonotype. The rearrangement joins TRBV24-1 to TRBJ2-2, with a possible D match to TRBD1 (6 bases). Trimming stripped 1 base from V and 1 base from J, with 9 bases between. The CDR3 extends over 16 amino acids. Looked up from germline, CDR1 is KGHDR and CDR2 is SFDVKD. DNA for the CDR3: TGTGCCACCAGTGATTTCGGACAGCAGAACACCGGGGAGCTGTTTTTT. It is translated as CATSDFGQQNTGELFF.

This clonotype was seen many times. The chain uses TRBV7-8 and TRBJ2-7; unclear D gene. This CDR3 is 13 amino acids long. The V gene lost 3 bases and the J gene lost 5 bases, with 11 bases spanning the gap. The germline V gene has CDR1 SGHVS and CDR2 FQNEAQ. The CDR3 region is CASSFWVRDEQYV. The CDR3 DNA reads TGTGCCAGCAGCTTTTGGGTTAGAGACGAGCAGTACGTC.

This chain joins TRBV4-3 and TRBJ2-2; 7 nucleotides align to TRBD2. This CDR3 is 15 amino acids long. V gave up 4 bases and J gave up 5 bases; unmatched junction bases: 7. Germline V gives CDR1 LGHNA, CDR2 YSLEER. The CDR3 coding sequence is TGCGCCAGCAGCCCTCCCCCCGGGGGGACCGGGGAGCTGTTTTTT. Its translation is CASSPPPGGTGELFF.

The chain uses TRBV6-2 or TRBV6-3 and TRBJ2-5; 9 bases align to TRBD1. Germline V gene sequence: CDR1 MNHEY, CDR2 SVGEGT. The CDR3 has 15 amino acids. The ends lost 6 bases at V and 4 bases at J; junction bases unmatched: 9. The CDR3 DNA reads TGTGCCAGCAGCACCACACAGGGGGCAGGAGAGACCCAGTACTTC. Translated: CASSTTQGAGETQYF.

Ten or more counts support this clonotype. The chain carries TRBV10-3 and TRBJ2-7; D is tentatively TRBD1 or TRBD2 (5 bases each). Germline V gives CDR1 ENHRY, CDR2 SYGVKD. The CDR3 is made up of 12 amino acids. Deletions cut 9 bases from V and 2 bases from J, with 11 bases between. In DNA form, the CDR3 reads TGTGCCATACAAACGGGACCCTACGAGCAGTACTTC. Its protein is CAIQTGPYEQYF.

This clonotype was seen ten or more times. The chain uses TRBV4-1 and TRBJ2-7, with 9 bases lining up with TRBD2. After removal of 1 base from V and 5 bases from J, the junction contained 18 bases not matched to a gene. Germline V lookup: CDR1 MGHRA, CDR2 YSYEKL. The CDR3 is made up of 19 amino acids. CDR3 nucleotide sequence: TGCGCCAGCAGCCAAGTACTCCGGGATAGTAGCGGGAGTAGGAACGAGCAGTACTTC. It codes for CASSQVLRDSSGSRNEQYF.

The table lists this clonotype with many counts. The chain employs TRBV29-1 and TRBJ1-5; 8 bases line up with TRBD1. There are 13 residues in the CDR3. Germline CDR1 is SQVTM and CDR2 is ANQGSEA. The trim removed 2 bases at V and 6 bases at J, leaving 3 bases unmatched. CDR3 residues: CSVEQGAGQPQHF. The CDR3 nucleotides read TGCAGCGTTGAACAGGGGGCCGGTCAGCCCCAGCATTTT. The complete variable domain, with remaining parts taken from reference TRBV29-1 and TRBJ1-5, reads SAVISQKPSRDICQRGTSLTIQCQVDSQVTMMFWYRQQPGQSLTLIATANQGSEATYESGFVIDKFPISRPNLTFSTLTVSNMSPEDSSIYLCSVEQGAGQPQHFGDGTRLSIL.

A remark on this clonotype: With a much larger clone just one base away, this may be a read error. The chain uses TRBV7-9 and TRBJ1-3, with a possible D match to TRBD1 (5 bases). Trimming left V 2 bases short and J 9 bases short, with 14 bases between. Germline CDR1 and CDR2: SEHNR and FQNEAQ (reference sequence). The CDR3 is 14 residues long. Here the CDR3 DNA reads TGTGCCAGCAGCTTAACCGGGGTTGGGGGCACCATATATTTT. Encoded protein: CASSLTGVGGTIYF.

The chain carries TRBV6-1 and TRBJ2-1; D call uncertain. V was clipped by 1 base and J by 2 bases, with 9 bases between them. This CDR3 is built from 15 residues. Germline V gene sequence: CDR1 MNHNS, CDR2 SASEGT. CDR3 DNA sequence: TGTGCCAGCAGTGAAGACCCAAGCCCCTACAATGAGCAGTTCTTC. Translation: CASSEDPSPYNEQFF.

The chain employs TRBV29-1 and TRBJ1-1; the match to TRBD1 covers 7 bases. The junction had 6 bases not matched to a gene; V was cut back by 6 bases and J by 5 bases. The CDR3 extends over 12 amino acids. CDR1 SQVTM and CDR2 ANQGSEA come from the germline V gene. This chain's CDR3 is CSVRRGRTEAFF. CDR3 bases: TGCAGCGTCAGGAGGGGGCGGACTGAAGCTTTCTTT.

A few counts support this clonotype. This chain links TRBV11-3 with TRBJ2-7, with 9 bases that match TRBD2. Unmatched junction bases numbered 6, after V lost 6 bases and J lost 0 bases. Germline loops: CDR1 SGHNT, CDR2 YENEEA. CDR3 length: 15 residues. The CDR3 protein is CASRNLAGFSYEQYF. The CDR3 nucleotides read TGTGCCAGCAGAAATCTAGCGGGATTCTCCTACGAGCAGTACTTC.